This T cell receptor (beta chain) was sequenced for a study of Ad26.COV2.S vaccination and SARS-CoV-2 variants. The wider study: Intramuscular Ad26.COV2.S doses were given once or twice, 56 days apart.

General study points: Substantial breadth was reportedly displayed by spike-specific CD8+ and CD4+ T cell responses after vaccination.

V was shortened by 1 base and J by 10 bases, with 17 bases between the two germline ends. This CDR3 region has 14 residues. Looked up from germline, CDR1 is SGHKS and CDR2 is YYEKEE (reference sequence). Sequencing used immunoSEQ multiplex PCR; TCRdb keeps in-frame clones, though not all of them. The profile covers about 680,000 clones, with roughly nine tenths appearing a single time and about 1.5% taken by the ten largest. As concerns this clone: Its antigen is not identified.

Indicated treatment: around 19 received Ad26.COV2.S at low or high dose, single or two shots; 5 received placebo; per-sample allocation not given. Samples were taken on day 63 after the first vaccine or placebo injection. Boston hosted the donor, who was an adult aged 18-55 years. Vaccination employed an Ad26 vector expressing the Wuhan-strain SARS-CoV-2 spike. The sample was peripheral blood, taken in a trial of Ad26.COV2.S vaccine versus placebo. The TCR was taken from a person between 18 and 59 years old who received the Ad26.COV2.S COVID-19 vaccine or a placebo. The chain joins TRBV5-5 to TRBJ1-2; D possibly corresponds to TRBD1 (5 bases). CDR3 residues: CASSLTGDKGLYTF. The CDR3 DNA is TGTGCCAGCAGCTTGACGGGTGACAAGGGGCTCTACACCTTC. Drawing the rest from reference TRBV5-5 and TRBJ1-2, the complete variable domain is DAGVTQSPTHLIKTRGQQVTLRCSPISGHKSVSWYQQVLGQGPQFIFQYYEKEERGRGNFPDRFSARQFPNYSSELNVNALLLGDSALYLCASSLTGDKGLYTFGSGTRLTVV.